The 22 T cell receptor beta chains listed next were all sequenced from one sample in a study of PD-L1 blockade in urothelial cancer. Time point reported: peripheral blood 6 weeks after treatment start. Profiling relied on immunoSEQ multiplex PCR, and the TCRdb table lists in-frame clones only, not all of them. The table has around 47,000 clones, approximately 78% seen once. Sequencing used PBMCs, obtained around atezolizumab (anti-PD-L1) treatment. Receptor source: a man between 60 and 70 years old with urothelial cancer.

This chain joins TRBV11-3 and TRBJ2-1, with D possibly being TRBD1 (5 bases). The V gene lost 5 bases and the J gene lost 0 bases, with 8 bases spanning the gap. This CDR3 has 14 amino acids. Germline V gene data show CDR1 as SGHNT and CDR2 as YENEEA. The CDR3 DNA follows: TGTGCCAGCAGCAACCAGGGCTCCTACAATGAGCAGTTCTTC. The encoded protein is CASSNQGSYNEQFF.

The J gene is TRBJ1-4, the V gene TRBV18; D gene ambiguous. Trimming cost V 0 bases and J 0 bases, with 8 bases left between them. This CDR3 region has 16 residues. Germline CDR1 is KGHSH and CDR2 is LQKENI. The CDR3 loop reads CASSPPNGATNEKLFF. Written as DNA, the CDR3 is TGTGCCAGCTCACCACCGAACGGAGCAACTAATGAAAAACTGTTTTTT.

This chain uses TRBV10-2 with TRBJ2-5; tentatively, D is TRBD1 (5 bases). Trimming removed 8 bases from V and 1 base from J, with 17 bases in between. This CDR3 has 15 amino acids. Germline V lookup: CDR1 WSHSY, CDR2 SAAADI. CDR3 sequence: CASSRQLVGQETQYF. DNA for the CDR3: TGCGCCAGCTCCCGACAGCTCGTGGGCCAAGAGACCCAGTACTTC.

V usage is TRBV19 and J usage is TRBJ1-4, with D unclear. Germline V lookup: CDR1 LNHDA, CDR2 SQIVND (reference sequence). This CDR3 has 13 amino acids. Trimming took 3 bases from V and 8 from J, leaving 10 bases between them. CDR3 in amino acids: CASSITEREKLFF. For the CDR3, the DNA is TGTGCCAGTAGTATCACGGAGAGAGAAAAACTGTTTTTT.

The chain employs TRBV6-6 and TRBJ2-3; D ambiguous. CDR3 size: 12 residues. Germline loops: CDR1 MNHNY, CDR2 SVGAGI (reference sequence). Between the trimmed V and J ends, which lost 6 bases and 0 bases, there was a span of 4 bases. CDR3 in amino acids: CASRSSTDTQYF. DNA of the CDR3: TGTGCCAGCAGATCTAGCACAGATACGCAGTATTTT.

The CDR3 region is CASSLLAGDSYEQYF. The CDR3 DNA reads as TGTGCCAGCAGCTTGCTAGCGGGAGACTCCTACGAGCAGTACTTC. This chain uses TRBV5-5 with TRBJ2-7, with TRBD2 matching over 10 bases. This CDR3 has 15 amino acids. V shed 1 base, J shed 0 bases, and the junction held 1 base outside the gene matches. CDR1 and CDR2 from the germline V gene are SGHKS and YYEKEE (reference sequence). Using reference TRBV5-5 and TRBJ2-7 for the parts outside the CDR3, the full variable domain is DAGVTQSPTHLIKTRGQQVTLRCSPISGHKSVSWYQQVLGQGPQFIFQYYEKEERGRGNFPDRFSARQFPNYSSELNVNALLLGDSALYLCASSLLAGDSYEQYFGPGTRLTVT.

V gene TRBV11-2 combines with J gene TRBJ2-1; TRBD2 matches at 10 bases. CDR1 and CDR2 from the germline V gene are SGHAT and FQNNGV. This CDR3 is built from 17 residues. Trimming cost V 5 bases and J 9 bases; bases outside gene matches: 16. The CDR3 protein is CASSPTLQRGGLFEQFF. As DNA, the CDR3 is TGTGCCAGCAGCCCGACTCTTCAGCGGGGGGGCCTGTTTGAGCAGTTCTTC. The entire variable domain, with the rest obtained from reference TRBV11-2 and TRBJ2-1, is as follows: EAGVAQSPRYKIIEKRQSVAFWCNPISGHATLYWYQQILGQGPKLLIQFQNNGVVDDSQLPKDRFSAERLKGVDSTLKIQPAKLEDSAVYLCASSPTLQRGGLFEQFFGPGTRLTVL.

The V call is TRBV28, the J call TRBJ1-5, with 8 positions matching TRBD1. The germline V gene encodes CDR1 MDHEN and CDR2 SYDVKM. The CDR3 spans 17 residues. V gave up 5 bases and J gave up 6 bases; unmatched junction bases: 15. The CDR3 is CASSPFGQGSGIQPQHF. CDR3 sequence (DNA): TGTGCCAGCAGTCCCTTTGGACAGGGTAGCGGAATTCAGCCCCAGCATTTT.

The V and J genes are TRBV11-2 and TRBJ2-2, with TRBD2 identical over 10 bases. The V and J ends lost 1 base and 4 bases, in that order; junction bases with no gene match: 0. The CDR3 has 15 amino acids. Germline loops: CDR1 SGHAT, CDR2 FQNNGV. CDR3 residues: CASSLGLAGTGELFF. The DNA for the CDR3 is TGTGCCAGCAGCTTAGGACTAGCGGGCACCGGGGAGCTGTTTTTT.

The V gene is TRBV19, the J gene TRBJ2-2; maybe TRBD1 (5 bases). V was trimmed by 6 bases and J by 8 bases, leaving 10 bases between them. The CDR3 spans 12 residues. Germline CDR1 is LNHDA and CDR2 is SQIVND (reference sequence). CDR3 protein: CASSLGVGELFF. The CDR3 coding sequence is TGTGCCAGTAGCCTAGGGGTGGGGGAGCTGTTTTTT.

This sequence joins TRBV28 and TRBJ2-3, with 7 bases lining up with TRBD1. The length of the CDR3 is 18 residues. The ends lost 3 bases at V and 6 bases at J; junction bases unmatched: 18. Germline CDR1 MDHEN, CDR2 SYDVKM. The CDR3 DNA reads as TGTGCCAGCAGTTTCCCCGACCCGGGACAGTCGATATCGGATACGCAGTATTTT. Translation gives CASSFPDPGQSISDTQYF.

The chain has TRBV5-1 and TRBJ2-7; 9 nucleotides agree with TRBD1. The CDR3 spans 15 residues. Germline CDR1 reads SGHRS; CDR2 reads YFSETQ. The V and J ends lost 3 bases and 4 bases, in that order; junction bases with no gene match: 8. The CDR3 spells CASSYGQGQRYEQYF. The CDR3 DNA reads TGCGCCAGCAGCTATGGACAGGGGCAGCGGTACGAGCAGTACTTC. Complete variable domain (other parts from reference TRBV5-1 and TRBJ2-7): KAGVTQTPRYLIKTRGQQVTLSCSPISGHRSVSWYQQTPGQGLQFLFEYFSETQRNKGNFPGRFSGRQFSNSRSEMNVSTLELGDSALYLCASSYGQGQRYEQYFGPGTRLTVT.

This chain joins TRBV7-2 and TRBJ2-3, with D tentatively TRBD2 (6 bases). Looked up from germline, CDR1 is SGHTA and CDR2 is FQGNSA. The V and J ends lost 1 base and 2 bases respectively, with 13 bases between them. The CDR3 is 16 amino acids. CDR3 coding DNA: TGTGCCAGCAGCTTAGTTCCCGGGAGTAACACAGATACGCAGTATTTT. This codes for CASSLVPGSNTDTQYF.

In DNA form, the CDR3 reads TGTGCCAGCAGTGAAACCGCTGGAGGACCCTACGAGCAGTACTTC. This translates into CASSETAGGPYEQYF. The gene calls are TRBV6-1 and TRBJ2-7; a weak D match, TRBD2 (5 bases). Trimming removed 2 bases from V and 2 bases from J, with 13 bases in between. This CDR3 is 15 amino acids long. The germline CDR1 and CDR2 sequences are MNHNS and SASEGT.

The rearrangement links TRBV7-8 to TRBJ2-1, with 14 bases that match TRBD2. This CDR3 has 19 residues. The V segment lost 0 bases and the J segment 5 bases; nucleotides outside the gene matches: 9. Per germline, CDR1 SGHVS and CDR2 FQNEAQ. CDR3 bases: TGTGCCAGCAGCTTAGCGGTTGGACTAGCGGGGGGACGAGACAATGAGCAGTTCTTC. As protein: CASSLAVGLAGGRDNEQFF.

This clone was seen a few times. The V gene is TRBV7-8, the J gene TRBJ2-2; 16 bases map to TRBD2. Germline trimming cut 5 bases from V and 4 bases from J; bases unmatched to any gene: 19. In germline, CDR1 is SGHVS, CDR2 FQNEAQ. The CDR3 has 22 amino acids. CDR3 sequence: CASSPLLFPGLAGGRVTGELFF. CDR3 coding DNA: TGTGCCAGCAGCCCACTCCTCTTCCCGGGACTAGCGGGGGGGCGAGTCACCGGGGAGCTGTTTTTT. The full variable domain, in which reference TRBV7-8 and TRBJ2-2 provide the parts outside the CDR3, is GAGVSQSPRYKVAKRGQDVALRCDPISGHVSLFWYQQALGQGPEFLTYFQNEAQLDKSGLPSDRFFAERPEGSVSTLKIQRTQQEDSAVYLCASSPLLFPGLAGGRVTGELFFGEGSRLTVL.

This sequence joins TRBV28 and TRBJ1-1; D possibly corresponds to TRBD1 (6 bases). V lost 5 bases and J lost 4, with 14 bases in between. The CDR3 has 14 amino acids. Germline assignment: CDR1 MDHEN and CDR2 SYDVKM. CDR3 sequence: CASSPNRVFTEAFF. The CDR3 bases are TGTGCCAGCAGTCCCAACAGGGTATTCACTGAAGCTTTCTTT.

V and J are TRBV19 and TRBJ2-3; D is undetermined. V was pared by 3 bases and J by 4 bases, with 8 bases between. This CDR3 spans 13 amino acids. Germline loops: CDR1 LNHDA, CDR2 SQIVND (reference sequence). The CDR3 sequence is CASSILQADTQYF. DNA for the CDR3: TGTGCCAGTAGTATCTTACAAGCAGATACGCAGTATTTT.

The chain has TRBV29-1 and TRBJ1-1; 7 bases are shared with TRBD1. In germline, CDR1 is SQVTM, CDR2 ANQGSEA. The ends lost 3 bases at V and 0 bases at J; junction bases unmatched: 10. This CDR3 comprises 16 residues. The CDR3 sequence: CSVETGPRVLNTEAFF. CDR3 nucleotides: TGCAGCGTTGAGACAGGGCCCCGAGTTTTGAACACTGAAGCTTTCTTT.

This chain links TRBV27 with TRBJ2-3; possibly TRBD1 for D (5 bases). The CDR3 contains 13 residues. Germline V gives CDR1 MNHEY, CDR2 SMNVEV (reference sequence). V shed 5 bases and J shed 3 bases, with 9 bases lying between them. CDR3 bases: TGTGCCAGCAGTCGGCAGGGAACAGATACGCAGTATTTT. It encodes CASSRQGTDTQYF.

The CDR3 coding sequence is TGTGCCAGCAGCCTAATGGCCGGGACTAGCGGGAATGAGCAGTTCTTC. Amino acid sequence: CASSLMAGTSGNEQFF. The chain combines TRBV7-2 with TRBJ2-1; 12 bases are shared with TRBD2. The ends lost 5 bases at V and 7 bases at J; junction bases unmatched: 9. The CDR3 is made up of 16 amino acids. The germline V gene encodes CDR1 SGHTA and CDR2 FQGNSA.

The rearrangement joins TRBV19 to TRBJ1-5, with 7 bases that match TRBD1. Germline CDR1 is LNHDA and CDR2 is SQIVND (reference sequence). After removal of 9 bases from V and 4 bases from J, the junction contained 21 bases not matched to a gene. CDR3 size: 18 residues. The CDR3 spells CASKSNRGTEVFNQPQHF. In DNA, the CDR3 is TGTGCCAGCAAATCTAATAGAGGGACAGAAGTTTTTAATCAGCCCCAGCATTTT.